This note documents a single T cell receptor beta chain sequence. This clone was detected once. Its antigen is not yet known. It has no much larger one-base neighbor in the sample; base qualities were not kept. The CDR3 goes from the cysteine to the phenylalanine over 15 residues. CDR3 DNA only is kept here, 45 bases in frame from base 1. V is trimmed back by 3 bases and J by 4 bases, and the junction contains 5 bases that no gene match accounts for. The germline V gene (reference sequence) gives CDR1 as LNHDA and CDR2 as SQIVND. TCRB CDR3 regions were amplified from about 2 ug genomic DNA, or all available DNA if less, using the immunoSEQ assay. The multiplex PCR relied on 60 forward primers for TCR V beta segments and 13 reverse primers for J beta segments. Synthetic control templates were spiked into each sample at limiting dilution to estimate reads per starting template. Reads of 87 bp were generated by sequencing on the Illumina HiSeq System. On the study's bioinformatics: To remove PCR and sequencing errors, closely related sequences were merged with a nearest neighbor algorithm. TCR overlap was measured as the percentage of unique tumor TCR beta sequences also present in the same patient's peripheral blood. What TCRdb holds here is the immuneACCESS table cut down to in-frame rearrangements. Part of the clones is not present; checked against another copy, under half of the missing clones reflect an unresolved V gene, and the others are unexplained. Clonal size and the V and J genes are those of that table, whereas D and trimming came from the DNA. A total of 85,000 to 100,000 clones appear in this sample, approximately 81% of them only once. Of the sample, under 8.5% is held by the ten largest clones.

The data were obtained in a study of glioma-infiltrating T cells after dendritic cell vaccination listed by TCRdb under 2016. Concerning the study at large: A cohort of roughly 15 glioblastoma patients from Phase I and II dendritic cell vaccination trials was included, of whom 9 were newly diagnosed and 6 had recurrent disease. In glioblastoma patients vaccinated with dendritic cells, deep sequencing of TCR beta CDR3 regions served to measure tumor-infiltrating lymphocyte content and to compare repertoires between tumor and blood. To make the vaccine, monocyte-derived dendritic cells were cultured for seven days with IL-4 and GM-CSF and then pulsed overnight with autologous tumor lysate. Between the early 2000s and the early 2010s, the patients were given dendritic cell vaccination pulsed with autologous tumor lysate. Survival after dendritic cell vaccination was correlated with TCR sequencing metrics such as TIL content and the overlap between tumor and blood repertoires. Three intradermal dendritic cell vaccine injections were administered to patients at biweekly intervals in the arm below the axilla. General findings and caveats noted by the study authors: The cohort was small and heterogeneous, only a few patients had full blood and tumor sets, and even fewer had initial-recurrent tumor pairs. Higher estimated pretreatment TIL content predicted longer time to progression and overall survival after dendritic cell vaccination. No direct relationship between TCR clonality and survival was found, suggesting that a diverse polyclonal response may matter. The three-group TCR overlap response model was described as speculative and requiring prospective validation.

The intended sense of this specimen's time point label: after dendritic cell vaccination, including at tumor progression/relapse. Patients were selected for having adequate residual fresh-frozen tumor tissue and more than two years of available survival data. Molecular status otherwise varied across the glioblastoma patients, but none of them carried an isocitrate dehydrogenase mutation. PBMC collection took place before vaccination, two weeks after the third vaccination, and at tumor progression if progression occurred. The Qiagen DNeasy Blood extraction Kit was used to extract genomic DNA. The chain joins TRBV19 to TRBJ2-3, and TRBD2 matches 9 of the central bases. Sequencing used blood, obtained after dendritic cell vaccination. This TCR came from a human donor with glioblastoma. The nucleotides read TGTGCCAGTAGTATGCCAGCGGGGGGTCCAGATACGCAGTATTTT. Its amino acids are CASSMPAGGPDTQYF.